This T cell receptor (beta chain) was profiled in a study of OX40 agonist ivuxolimab in advanced cancers. In the study overall: The mean age was about 61 years, ranging from about 20 to 79, with about 87% of participants male. General study findings and limits: Dose levels from 0.1 to 3.0 mg/kg saw CD4+ and CD8+ blood T cells expand clonally by week 6. More expanded clones were found, on average, in CD8+ than in CD4+ T cells.

Clones were read by immunoSEQ multiplex PCR, and TCRdb kept only the in-frame ones, dropping some. The sample holds approximately 120,000 clones; 85% to 95% are singletons and the top ten take roughly 0.8%. V gave up 0 bases and J gave up 0 bases; unmatched junction bases: 5. The CDR3 runs 16 residues. Germline CDR1 is SQVTM and CDR2 is ANQGSEA. Only one count was recorded for this clone. What it binds is unknown. The TCR was taken from an adult with an advanced solid tumor such as melanoma, head and neck, liver or kidney cancer. V usage is TRBV29-1 and J usage is TRBJ2-1; 7 nucleotides match TRBD2. Here the sequenced sample was CD4+ or CD8+ T cells sorted from blood, taken in a trial of the OX40 agonist ivuxolimab. The CDR3: CSVEDPGEGSYNEQFF. The CDR3 bases are TGCAGCGTTGAAGATCCGGGGGAGGGCTCCTACAATGAGCAGTTCTTC.